These 5 T cell receptor beta chains share one sample of origin, sequenced in a study of CD8 T cells in Susac syndrome. The RNA, roughly 0.5 to 1 ug, was put through reverse transcription using random hexamers. A single record per CDR3 protein comes from TCRdb applying MiXCR to the immunoSEQ multiplex PCR reads. The profile shows about 130,000 distinct CDR3 sequences, around 94% of them singletons. Sample: CD4+ T cells from PBMCs. These receptors were obtained from a human donor with multiple sclerosis.

This clonotype is a singleton in its sample. The chain joins TRBV4-2 to TRBJ2-7; D remains unclear. The CDR3 consists of 15 residues. Germline CDR1 LGHNA, CDR2 YNFKEQ. V lost 0 bases and J lost 7, with 16 bases in between. CDR3 region: CASSQEPPPAGEQYF. The CDR3 bases are TGTGCCAGCAGCCAAGAACCCCCCCCCGCTGGGGAGCAGTACTTC.

V and J are TRBV9 and TRBJ1-5; D possibly corresponds to TRBD1 (6 bases). This CDR3 region has 15 residues. The germline V gene encodes CDR1 SGDLS and CDR2 YYNGEE. The V gene lost 0 bases and the J gene lost 2 bases, with 9 bases spanning the gap. CDR3 loop: CASSVEGGGNQPQHF. The CDR3 bases are TGTGCCAGCAGCGTAGAAGGGGGGGGCAATCAGCCCCAGCATTTT.

The rearrangement joins TRBV27 to TRBJ1-1; D is unresolved. The germline V and J ends were trimmed by 7 bases and 4 bases, with 13 bases remaining between them. The CDR3 is made up of 13 amino acids. Germline values: CDR1 MNHEY, CDR2 SMNVEV (reference sequence). DNA for the CDR3: TGTGCCAGCACCTATTCCCTGGGCACTGAAGCTTTCTTT. This encodes CASTYSLGTEAFF.

This chain links TRBV25-1 with TRBJ1-2, with 9 bases identical to TRBD1. The germline V gene has CDR1 MGHDK and CDR2 SYGVNS. The J segment lost 8 bases and the V segment lost 5 bases, leaving 12 bases of the junction unmatched. This CDR3 is 15 amino acids long. The CDR3 sequence: CASSSQLQGARGYTF. The CDR3 DNA sequence: TGTGCCAGCAGTTCCCAGTTACAGGGGGCGCGAGGCTACACCTTC.

This chain joins TRBV6-2 or TRBV6-3 and TRBJ2-6, with D possibly TRBD2 on 5 matching bases. Germline V gene sequence: CDR1 MNHEY, CDR2 SVGEGT. V lost 4 bases and J 3 bases, leaving 10 bases between the germline ends. The CDR3 length is 15 residues. This CDR3 is CASSSQAGGANVLTF. Written as DNA, the CDR3 is TGTGCCAGCAGTTCCCAGGCGGGTGGGGCCAACGTCCTGACTTTC.